One and the same sample provided the 4 T cell receptor beta chains below, sequenced in a study of blood T cell repertoires in COVID-19. Generated by immunoSEQ multiplex PCR, the TCRdb table keeps only in-frame clones and is missing some. The sample yields some 330,000 clones, more than 75% seen once. The sample taken for sequencing was PBMCs or T cells enriched from blood (not recorded which). The receptors here all came from a man aged 40-49 years in a cohort exposed to, infected with or recovered from COVID-19 (not recorded which).

The genes are TRBV5-5 and TRBJ1-2, with D unresolved. This CDR3 has 13 amino acids. Trimming removed 4 bases from V and 3 bases from J, with 10 bases in between. The germline gives CDR1 SGHKS, CDR2 YYEKEE (reference sequence). CDR3 DNA sequence: TGTGCCAGCAGCATATCCCCCGACTATGGCTACACCTTC. This codes for CASSISPDYGYTF.

V usage is TRBV25-1 and J usage is TRBJ2-5, with 11 bases identical to TRBD1. V was pared by 4 bases and J by 3 bases, with 7 bases of the junction left unmatched. The CDR3 extends over 16 amino acids. Germline CDR1 MGHDK, CDR2 SYGVNS. DNA for the CDR3: TGTGCCAGCAGTGTGGACCGGGACAGGGGGAAAGAGACCCAGTACTTC. Its protein product is CASSVDRDRGKETQYF.

This clone was seen just once. The chain recombines TRBV9 with TRBJ2-3; 8 bases match TRBD2. CDR3 size: 16 residues. The J segment lost 1 base and the V segment lost 0 bases, leaving 4 bases of the junction unmatched. From germline, CDR1 is SGDLS and CDR2 YYNGEE. The CDR3 region has the DNA TGTGCCAGCAGCGTAGCCACTAGCGGACGCACAGATACGCAGTATTTT. Protein sequence: CASSVATSGRTDTQYF.

This chain links TRBV6-5 with TRBJ1-2, with 9 bases that match TRBD1. Germline values: CDR1 MNHEY, CDR2 SVGAGI. Trimming removed 8 bases from V and 7 bases from J; junction bases left unmatched: 14. The CDR3 length is 15 residues. In DNA, the CDR3 is TGTGCCAGCCGGACAGGGGACGTAAGCAGAAGTGGCTACACCTTC. It specifies CASRTGDVSRSGYTF.